In its sample, the clone carrying this T cell receptor beta chain was seen many times. Its antigen is currently unknown. Amplification yielded TCR beta CDR3 regions, with RNA transcripts as the source. HTBI primers were employed in a first-round RT-PCR of the TCR CDR3. MiXCR, applied by TCRdb to the multiplex PCR reads, yields one record per CDR3 protein. Altogether 300,000 or so distinct CDR3 sequences are present, over 15% being singletons, with the ten largest covering less than 70%. Germline loops: CDR1 MNHEY, CDR2 SVGEGT. Between the trimmed V and J ends, which lost 2 bases and 2 bases, there was a span of 18 bases. The CDR3 is made up of 17 amino acids. The data are from a study of T cells in Graves' hyperthyroidism and ophthalmopathy. Regarding the study as a whole: Stable hyperthyroidism and ophthalmopathy were separated using 13 V-J signatures. Most thyroid clonotypes that were expanded above 0.001 also turned up in blood.

Diagnosis rested on symptoms, serum thyroxine and TRAb, thyroid ultrasound, and orbital computed tomography. The chain joins TRBV6-2 or TRBV6-3 to TRBJ1-1; the D is unclear. The source material was blood. This clonotype was sampled from a woman aged 55-69 years with Graves' ophthalmopathy. The CDR3 DNA reads as TGTGCCAGCAGTTACCTCCGGACCTTCTTATCTAACACTGAAGCTTTCTTT. Protein product: CASSYLRTFLSNTEAFF.